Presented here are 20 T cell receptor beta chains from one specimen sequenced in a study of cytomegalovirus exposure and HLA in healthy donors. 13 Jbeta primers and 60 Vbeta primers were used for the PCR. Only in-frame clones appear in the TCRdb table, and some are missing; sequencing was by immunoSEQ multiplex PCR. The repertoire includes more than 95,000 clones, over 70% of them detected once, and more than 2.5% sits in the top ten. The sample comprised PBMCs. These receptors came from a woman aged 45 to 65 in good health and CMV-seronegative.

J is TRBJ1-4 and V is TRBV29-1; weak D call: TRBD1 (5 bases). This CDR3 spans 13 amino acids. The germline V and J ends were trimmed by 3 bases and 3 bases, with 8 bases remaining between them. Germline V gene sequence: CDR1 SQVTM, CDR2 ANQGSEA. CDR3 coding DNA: TGCAGCGTTGAGCCGGGGGCTAATGAAAAACTGTTTTTT. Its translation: CSVEPGANEKLFF. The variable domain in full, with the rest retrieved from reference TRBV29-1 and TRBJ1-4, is SAVISQKPSRDICQRGTSLTIQCQVDSQVTMMFWYRQQPGQSLTLIATANQGSEATYESGFVIDKFPISRPNLTFSTLTVSNMSPEDSSIYLCSVEPGANEKLFFGSGTQLSVL.

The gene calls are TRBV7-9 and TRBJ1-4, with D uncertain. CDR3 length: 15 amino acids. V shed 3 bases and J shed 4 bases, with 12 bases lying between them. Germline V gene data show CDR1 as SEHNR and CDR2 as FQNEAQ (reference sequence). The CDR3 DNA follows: TGTGCCAGCAGCTTTTCGGAGGGATTTAATGAAAAACTGTTTTTT. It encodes CASSFSEGFNEKLFF.

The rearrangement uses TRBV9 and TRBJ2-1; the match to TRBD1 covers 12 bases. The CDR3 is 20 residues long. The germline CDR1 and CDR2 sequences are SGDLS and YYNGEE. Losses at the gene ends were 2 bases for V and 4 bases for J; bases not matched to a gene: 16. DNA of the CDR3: TGTGCCAGCAGCGTTCCGGGACAGGGGGCTAGCGGGATAATTTACAATGAGCAGTTCTTC. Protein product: CASSVPGQGASGIIYNEQFF.

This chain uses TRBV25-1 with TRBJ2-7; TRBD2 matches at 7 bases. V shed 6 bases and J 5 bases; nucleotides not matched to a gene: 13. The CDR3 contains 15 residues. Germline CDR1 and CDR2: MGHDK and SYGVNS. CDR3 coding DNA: TGTGCCAGCAGCGACTTCAGCGGGAAGGGCCACGAGCAGTACTTC. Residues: CASSDFSGKGHEQYF.

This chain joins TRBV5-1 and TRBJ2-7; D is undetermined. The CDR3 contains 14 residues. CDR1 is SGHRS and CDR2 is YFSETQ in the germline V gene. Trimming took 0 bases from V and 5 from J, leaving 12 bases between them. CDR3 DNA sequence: TGCGCCAGCAGCTTGGACGAGTTGGGCCACGAGCAGTACTTC. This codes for CASSLDELGHEQYF.

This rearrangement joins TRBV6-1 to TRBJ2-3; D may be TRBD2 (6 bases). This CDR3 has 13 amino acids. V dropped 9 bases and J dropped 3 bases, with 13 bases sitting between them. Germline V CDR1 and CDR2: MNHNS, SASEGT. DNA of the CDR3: TGTGCCAGTACGGGAGCGGGTACAGATACGCAGTATTTT. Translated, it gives CASTGAGTDTQYF.

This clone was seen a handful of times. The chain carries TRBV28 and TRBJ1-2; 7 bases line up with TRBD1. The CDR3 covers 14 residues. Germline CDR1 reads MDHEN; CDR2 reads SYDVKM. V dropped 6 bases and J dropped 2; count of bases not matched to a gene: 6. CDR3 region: CASSTTGANYGYTF. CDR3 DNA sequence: TGTGCCAGCAGCACAACAGGGGCAAACTATGGCTACACCTTC.

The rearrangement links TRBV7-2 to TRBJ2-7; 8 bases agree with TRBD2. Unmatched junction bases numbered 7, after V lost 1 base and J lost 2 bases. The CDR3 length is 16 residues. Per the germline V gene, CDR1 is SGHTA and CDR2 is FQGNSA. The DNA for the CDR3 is TGTGCCAGCAGCTTAGGTGGTAGCGGGAACCCCTACGAGCAGTACTTC. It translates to CASSLGGSGNPYEQYF.

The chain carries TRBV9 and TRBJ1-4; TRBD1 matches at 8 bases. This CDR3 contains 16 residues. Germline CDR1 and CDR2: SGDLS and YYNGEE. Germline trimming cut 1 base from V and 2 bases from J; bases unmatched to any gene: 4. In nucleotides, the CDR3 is TGTGCCAGCAGCGTATCAGGGGGCGGCACTAATGAAAAACTGTTTTTT. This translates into CASSVSGGGTNEKLFF.

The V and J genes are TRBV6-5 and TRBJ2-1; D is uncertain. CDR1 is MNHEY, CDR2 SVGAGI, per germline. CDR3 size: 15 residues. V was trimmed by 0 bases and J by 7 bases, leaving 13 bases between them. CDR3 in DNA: TGTGCCAGCAGTTACTCCGGCGGCTACTTGAATGAGCAGTTCTTC. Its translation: CASSYSGGYLNEQFF.

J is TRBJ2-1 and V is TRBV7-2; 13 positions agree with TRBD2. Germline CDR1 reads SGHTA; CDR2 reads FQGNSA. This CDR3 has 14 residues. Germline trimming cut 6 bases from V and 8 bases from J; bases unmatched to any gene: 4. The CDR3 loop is CASSRTSGSDEQFF. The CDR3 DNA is TGTGCCAGCAGTCGGACTAGCGGGAGTGATGAGCAGTTCTTC.

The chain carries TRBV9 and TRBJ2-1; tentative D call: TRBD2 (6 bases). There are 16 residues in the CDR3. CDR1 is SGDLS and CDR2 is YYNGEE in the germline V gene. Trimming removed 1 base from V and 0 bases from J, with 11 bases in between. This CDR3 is CASSVSGRSSYNEQFF. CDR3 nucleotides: TGTGCCAGCAGCGTAAGCGGGCGGAGCTCCTACAATGAGCAGTTCTTC. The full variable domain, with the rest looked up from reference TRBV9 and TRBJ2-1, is DSGVTQTPKHLITATGQRVTLRCSPRSGDLSVYWYQQSLDQGLQFLIQYYNGEERAKGNILERFSAQQFPDLHSELNLSSLELGDSALYFCASSVSGRSSYNEQFFGPGTRLTVL.

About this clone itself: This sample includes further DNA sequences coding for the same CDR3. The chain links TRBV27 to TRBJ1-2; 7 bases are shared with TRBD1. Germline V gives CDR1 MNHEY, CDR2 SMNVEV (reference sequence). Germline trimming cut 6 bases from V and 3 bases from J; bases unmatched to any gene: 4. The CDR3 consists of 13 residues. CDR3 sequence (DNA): TGTGCCAGCAGACCAGACAGGGACTATGGCTACACCTTC. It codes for CASRPDRDYGYTF.

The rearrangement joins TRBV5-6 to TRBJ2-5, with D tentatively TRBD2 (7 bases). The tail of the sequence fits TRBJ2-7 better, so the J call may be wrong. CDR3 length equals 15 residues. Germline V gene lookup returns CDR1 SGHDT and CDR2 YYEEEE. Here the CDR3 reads CASSLEGGPTYEQYF. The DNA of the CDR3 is TGTGCCAGCAGCTTGGAGGGGGGGCCAACCTACGAGCAGTACTTC.

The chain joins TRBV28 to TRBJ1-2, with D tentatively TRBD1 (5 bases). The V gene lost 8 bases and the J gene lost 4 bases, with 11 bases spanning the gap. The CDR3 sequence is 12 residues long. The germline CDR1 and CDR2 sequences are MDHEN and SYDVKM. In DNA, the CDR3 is TGTGCCAGCCTAATAGGGGTCTATGGCTACACCTTC. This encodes CASLIGVYGYTF.

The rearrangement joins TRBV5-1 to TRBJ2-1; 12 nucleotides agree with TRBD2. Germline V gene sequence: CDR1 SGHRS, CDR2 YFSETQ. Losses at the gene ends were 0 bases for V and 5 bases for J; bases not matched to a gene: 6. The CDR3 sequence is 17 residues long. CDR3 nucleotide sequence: TGCGCCAGCAGCTTGGCTAGCGGGAGGGCGTCTGACAATGAGCAGTTCTTC. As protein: CASSLASGRASDNEQFF. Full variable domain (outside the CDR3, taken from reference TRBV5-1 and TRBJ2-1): KAGVTQTPRYLIKTRGQQVTLSCSPISGHRSVSWYQQTPGQGLQFLFEYFSETQRNKGNFPGRFSGRQFSNSRSEMNVSTLELGDSALYLCASSLASGRASDNEQFFGPGTRLTVL.

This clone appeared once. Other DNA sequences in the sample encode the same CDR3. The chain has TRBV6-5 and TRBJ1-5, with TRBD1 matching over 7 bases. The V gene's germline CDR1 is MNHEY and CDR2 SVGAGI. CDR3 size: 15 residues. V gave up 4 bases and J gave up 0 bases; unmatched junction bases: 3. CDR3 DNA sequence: TGTGCCAGCAGTTCACGACAGGGTAGCAATCAGCCCCAGCATTTT. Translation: CASSSRQGSNQPQHF.

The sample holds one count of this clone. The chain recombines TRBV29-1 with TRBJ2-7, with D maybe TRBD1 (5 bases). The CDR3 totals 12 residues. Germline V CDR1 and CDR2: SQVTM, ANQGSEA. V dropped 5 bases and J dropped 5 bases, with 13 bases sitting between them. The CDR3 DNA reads TGCAGCGTTCGCAGGGTGGACCACGAGCAGTACTTC. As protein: CSVRRVDHEQYF.

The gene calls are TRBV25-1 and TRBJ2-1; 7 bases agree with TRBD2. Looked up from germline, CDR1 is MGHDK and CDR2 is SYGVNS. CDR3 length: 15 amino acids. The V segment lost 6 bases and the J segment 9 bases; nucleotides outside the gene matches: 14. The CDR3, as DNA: TGTGCCAGCAGGGACCAGCTTGGGAGGGCCGGTGAGCAGTTCTTC. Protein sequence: CASRDQLGRAGEQFF.

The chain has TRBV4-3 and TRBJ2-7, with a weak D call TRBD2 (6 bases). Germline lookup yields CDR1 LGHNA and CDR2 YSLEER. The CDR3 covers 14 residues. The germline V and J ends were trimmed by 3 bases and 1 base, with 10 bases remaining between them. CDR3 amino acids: CASSQGAGSYEQYF. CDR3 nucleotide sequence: TGCGCCAGCAGCCAGGGAGCGGGTTCCTACGAGCAGTACTTC.